This TCR beta chain originates from a study of cytomegalovirus exposure and HLA in healthy donors. Researchers ran the PCR with 60 Vbeta and 13 Jbeta primers. Sequenced by immunoSEQ multiplex PCR; TCRdb stores in-frame clones only, minus some. There are 150,000 to 200,000 clones in the sample; just over 75% occur only once, and roughly 2% lies in the top ten. Deletions cut 0 bases from V and 6 bases from J, with 7 bases between. The CDR3 runs 13 residues. The germline CDR1 and CDR2 sequences are SGDLS and YYNGEE. What was sequenced was PBMCs. The chain uses TRBV9 and TRBJ2-1, with unresolved D. The clonotype was recovered from a man aged 30 to 39 in good health and CMV-seronegative. The CDR3 sequence is CASSVGRGNEQFF. DNA of the CDR3: TGTGCCAGCAGCGTAGGTAGAGGCAATGAGCAGTTCTTC.